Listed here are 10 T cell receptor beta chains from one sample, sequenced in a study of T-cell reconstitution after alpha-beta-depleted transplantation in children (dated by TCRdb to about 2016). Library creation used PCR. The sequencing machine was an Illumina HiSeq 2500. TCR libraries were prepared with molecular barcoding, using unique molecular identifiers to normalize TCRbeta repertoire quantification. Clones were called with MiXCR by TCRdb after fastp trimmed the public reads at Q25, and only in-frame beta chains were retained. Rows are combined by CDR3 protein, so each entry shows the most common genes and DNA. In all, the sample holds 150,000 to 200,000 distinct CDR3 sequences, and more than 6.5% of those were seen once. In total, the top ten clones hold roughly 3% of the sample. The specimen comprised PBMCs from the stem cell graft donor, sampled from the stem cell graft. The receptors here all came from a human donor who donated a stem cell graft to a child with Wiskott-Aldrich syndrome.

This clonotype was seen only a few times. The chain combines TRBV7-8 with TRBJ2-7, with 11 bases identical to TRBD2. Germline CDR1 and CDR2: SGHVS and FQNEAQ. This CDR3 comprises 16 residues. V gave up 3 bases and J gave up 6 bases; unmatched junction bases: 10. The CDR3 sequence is CASSFGTSGYPGEQYF. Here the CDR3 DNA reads TGTGCCAGCAGCTTTGGGACTAGCGGTTATCCAGGCGAGCAGTACTTC.

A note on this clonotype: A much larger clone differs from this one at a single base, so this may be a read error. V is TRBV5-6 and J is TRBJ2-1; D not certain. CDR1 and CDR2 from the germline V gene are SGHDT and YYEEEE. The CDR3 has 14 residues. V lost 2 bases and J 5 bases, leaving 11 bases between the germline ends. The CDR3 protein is CASSFVGGNNEQFF. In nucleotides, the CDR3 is TGTGCCAGCAGCTTCGTGGGCGGAAACAATGAGCAGTTCTTC. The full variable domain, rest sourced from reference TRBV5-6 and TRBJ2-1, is DAGVTQSPTHLIKTRGQQVTLRCSPKSGHDTVSWYQQALGQGPQFIFQYYEEEERQRGNFPDRFSGHQFPNYSSELNVNALLLGDSALYLCASSFVGGNNEQFFGPGTRLTVL.

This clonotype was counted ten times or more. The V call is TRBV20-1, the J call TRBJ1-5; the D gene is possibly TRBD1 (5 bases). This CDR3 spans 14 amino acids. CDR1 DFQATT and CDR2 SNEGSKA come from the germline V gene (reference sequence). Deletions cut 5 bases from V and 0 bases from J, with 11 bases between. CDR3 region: CSAQQDLSNQPQHF. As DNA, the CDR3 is TGCAGTGCTCAACAGGACCTTAGCAATCAGCCCCAGCATTTT.

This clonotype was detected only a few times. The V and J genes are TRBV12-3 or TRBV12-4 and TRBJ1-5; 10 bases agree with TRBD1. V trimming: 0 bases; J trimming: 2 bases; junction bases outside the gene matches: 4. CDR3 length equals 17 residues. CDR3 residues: CASSLATGTGGNQPQHF. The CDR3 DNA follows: TGTGCCAGCAGTTTAGCTACTGGGACAGGGGGCAATCAGCCCCAGCATTTT.

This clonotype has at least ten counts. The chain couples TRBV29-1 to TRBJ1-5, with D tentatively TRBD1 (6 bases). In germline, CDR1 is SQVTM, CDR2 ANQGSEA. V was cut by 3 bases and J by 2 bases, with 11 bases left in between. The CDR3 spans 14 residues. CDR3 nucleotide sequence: TGCAGCGTTGAGGGGGGGGCCGGCAATCAGCCCCAGCATTTT. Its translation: CSVEGGAGNQPQHF.

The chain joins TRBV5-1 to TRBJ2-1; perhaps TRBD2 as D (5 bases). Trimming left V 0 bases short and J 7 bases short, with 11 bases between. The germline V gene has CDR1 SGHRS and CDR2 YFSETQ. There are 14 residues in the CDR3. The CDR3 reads CASSLAGSANEQFF. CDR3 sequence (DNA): TGCGCCAGCAGCTTGGCAGGTAGCGCAAATGAGCAGTTCTTC.

Here the CDR3 reads CASRGENEQFF. The CDR3 DNA reads TGTGCCAGCAGGGGGGAAAATGAGCAGTTCTTC. The rearrangement links TRBV2 to TRBJ2-1; the D call may be TRBD1 or TRBD2 (5 bases each). Germline loops: CDR1 SNHLY, CDR2 FYNNEI. CDR3 length equals 11 residues. V lost 6 bases and J 7 bases, leaving 7 bases between the germline ends.

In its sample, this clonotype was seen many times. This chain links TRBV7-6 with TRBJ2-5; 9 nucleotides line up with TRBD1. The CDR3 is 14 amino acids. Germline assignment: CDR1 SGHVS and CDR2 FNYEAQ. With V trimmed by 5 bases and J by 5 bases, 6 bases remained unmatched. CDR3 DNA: TGTGCCAGCAGCCCCGGGACAGGGTTGGAGACCCAGTACTTC. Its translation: CASSPGTGLETQYF.

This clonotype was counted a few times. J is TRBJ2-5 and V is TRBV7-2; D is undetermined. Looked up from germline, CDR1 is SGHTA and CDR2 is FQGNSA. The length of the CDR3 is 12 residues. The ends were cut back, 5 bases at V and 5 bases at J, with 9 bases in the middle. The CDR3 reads CASSAQTETQYF. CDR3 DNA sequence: TGTGCCAGCAGCGCCCAGACCGAGACCCAGTACTTC. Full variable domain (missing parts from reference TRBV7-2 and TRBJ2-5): GAGVSQSPSNKVTEKGKDVELRCDPISGHTALYWYRQSLGQGLEFLIYFQGNSAPDKSGLPSDRFSAERTGGSVSTLTIQRTQQEDSAVYLCASSAQTETQYFGPGTRLLVL.

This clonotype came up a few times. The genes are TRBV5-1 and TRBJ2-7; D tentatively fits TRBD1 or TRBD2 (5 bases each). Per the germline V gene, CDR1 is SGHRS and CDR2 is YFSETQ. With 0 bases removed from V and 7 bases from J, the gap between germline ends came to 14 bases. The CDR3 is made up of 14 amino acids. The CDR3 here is CASSLEAFGGEQYF. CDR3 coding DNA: TGCGCCAGCAGCTTGGAGGCCTTTGGGGGTGAGCAGTACTTC.